The 6 T cell receptor beta chains presented below share a single source sample, sequenced in a study of follicular helper T cells after annual influenza vaccination. Time point specified: 2014-2015 season, pre-vaccination. TCRdb's copy holds only in-frame clones and misses some; the assay was immunoSEQ multiplex PCR. The data show about 27,000 clones, approximately 78% seen once. The input for sequencing was CXCR5+ CD38- circulating T follicular helper cells from blood, taken on the day of influenza vaccination. Described subset: circulating Tfh, non-naive CD4+CXCR5+PD-1+ (ICOS+CD38+ or ICOS-CD38-). These receptors were obtained from an adult who received the influenza vaccine.

The chain has TRBV7-9 and TRBJ1-1; D is perhaps TRBD1 (5 bases). Between the trimmed V and J ends, which lost 3 bases and 8 bases, there was a span of 13 bases. Germline CDR1 is SEHNR and CDR2 is FQNEAQ (reference sequence). There are 13 residues in the CDR3. CDR3: CASSFGGDEEAFF. The CDR3 DNA reads as TGTGCCAGCAGCTTCGGGGGGGACGAAGAAGCTTTCTTT.

The CDR3 spells CASSRSGLAGGTFGELFF. CDR3 DNA: TGTGCCAGCAGCCGGTCGGGGCTAGCGGGAGGGACGTTCGGGGAGCTGTTTTTT. The rearrangement links TRBV4-2 to TRBJ2-2; 12 bases fit TRBD2. This CDR3 has 18 amino acids. CDR1 LGHNA and CDR2 YNFKEQ come from the germline V gene. With V trimmed by 4 bases and J by 7 bases, 13 bases remained unmatched.

This clone was seen just once. This sequence joins TRBV6-1 and TRBJ2-1; 12 bases match TRBD2. CDR3 length equals 15 residues. Germline values: CDR1 MNHNS, CDR2 SASEGT. Losses at the gene ends were 9 bases for V and 8 bases for J; bases not matched to a gene: 11. For the CDR3, the DNA is TGTGCCAGTCTTCCCGGGACTAGCGGGCGGGATGAGCAGTTCTTC. This translates into CASLPGTSGRDEQFF.

This chain links TRBV9 with TRBJ2-5, with D possibly TRBD2 on 5 matching bases. CDR1 is SGDLS, CDR2 YYNGEE, per germline. The CDR3 loop spans 14 amino acids. V dropped 0 bases and J dropped 7 bases, with 13 bases sitting between them. The CDR3 sequence: CASSVGSEARTQYF. The CDR3 DNA is TGTGCCAGCAGCGTAGGGTCGGAGGCCAGGACCCAGTACTTC.

The genes are TRBV2 and TRBJ1-2, with a possible D match to TRBD1 (5 bases). The germline V gene encodes CDR1 SNHLY and CDR2 FYNNEI. V was cut by 7 bases and J by 7 bases, with 13 bases left in between. CDR3 length equals 12 residues. CDR3 DNA: TGTGCCAGCACGACTGGGCAGGGTGGCTACACCTTC. Amino acid sequence: CASTTGQGGYTF.

This chain uses TRBV25-1 with TRBJ2-3, with D possibly TRBD2 on 6 matching bases. The CDR3 is 15 residues long. The ends were cut back, 0 bases at V and 7 bases at J, with 14 bases in the middle. Looked up from germline, CDR1 is MGHDK and CDR2 is SYGVNS. The CDR3 region has the DNA TGTGCCAGCAGTGAATATCGTTTGGAGGGAAATACGCAGTATTTT. This sequence encodes CASSEYRLEGNTQYF.